This T cell receptor beta chain comes out of a study of CD8+CD57+ T cells in acquired aplastic anemia. Across the whole study: DNA recovered from sorted CD4+ and CD8+ cells had a mean of around 3.3 ug.

According to the study, genomic DNA was the template for TCR beta VDJ and CDR3 profiling. TCRdb independently ran MiXCR on the reads; one entry per CDR3 protein. The sample yields approximately 150,000 distinct CDR3 sequences, 65% to 75% seen once. It was patients with CD8+CD57+ cell expansion by flow cytometry who were chosen for sequencing. Patients had undergone no therapy by the time their blood was sampled. This clonotype originated in a human donor with aplastic anemia. The sample was sorted CD4+, CD8+, or CD8+CD57+ T cells (not recorded which) from PBMCs.

CDR3 sequence (DNA): TGTGCCAGCGGACGGGACTCTTCCTACGAGCAGTACTTC. It yields the protein CASGRDSSYEQYF. The rearrangement uses TRBV2 and TRBJ2-7; maybe TRBD2 (6 bases). The CDR3 consists of 13 residues. V lost 8 bases and J 1 base, leaving 12 bases between the germline ends. CDR1 and CDR2 from the germline V gene are SNHLY and FYNNEI. Combining the CDR3 with reference TRBV2 and TRBJ2-7 gives the whole variable domain EPEVTQTPSHQVTQMGQEVILRCVPISNHLYFYWYRQILGQKVEFLVSFYNNEISEKSEIFDDQFSVERPDGSNFTLKIRSTKLEDSAMYFCASGRDSSYEQYFGPGTRLTVT.